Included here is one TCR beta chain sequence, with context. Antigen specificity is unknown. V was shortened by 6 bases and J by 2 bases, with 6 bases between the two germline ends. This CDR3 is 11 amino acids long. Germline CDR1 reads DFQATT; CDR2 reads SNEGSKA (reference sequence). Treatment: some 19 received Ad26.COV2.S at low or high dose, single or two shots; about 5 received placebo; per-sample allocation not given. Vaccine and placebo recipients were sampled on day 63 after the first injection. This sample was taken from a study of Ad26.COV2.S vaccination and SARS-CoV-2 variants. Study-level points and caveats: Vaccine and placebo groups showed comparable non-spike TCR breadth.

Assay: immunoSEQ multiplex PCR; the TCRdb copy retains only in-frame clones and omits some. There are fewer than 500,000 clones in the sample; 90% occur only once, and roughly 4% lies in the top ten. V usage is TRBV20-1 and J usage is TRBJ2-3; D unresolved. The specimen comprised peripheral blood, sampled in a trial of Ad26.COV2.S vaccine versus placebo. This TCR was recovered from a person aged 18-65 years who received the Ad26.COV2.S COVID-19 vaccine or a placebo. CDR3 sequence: CSALNTDTQYF. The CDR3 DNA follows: TGCAGTGCGCTGAACACAGATACGCAGTATTTT.